These T cell receptor beta chains were read from a single sample in a study of T cells in localized non-small cell lung cancer. Profiled with immunoSEQ multiplex PCR; TCRdb holds only in-frame clones, not every one. The sample includes tens of thousands of clones, more than 85% of them seen just once. Here the sequenced sample was peripheral blood, taken before any cancer treatment. These TCRs come from a man aged 40 to 75 with stage I lung adenocarcinoma. CDR3s include the opening cysteine and the closing phenylalanine or tryptophan. A D gene is named only where the DNA matches it firmly. Clone size is shown for a subset of rows, as once, few, many or a class of expanded clone.

v_call: TRBV7-3
clone_size: NA
d_call: TRBD2
j_call: TRBJ2-7
cdr3_aa: CASSLKGGLAGTKYEQYF
cdr3_nt: TGTGCCAGCAGCTTAAAAGGGGGACTAGCGGGCACCAAGTACGAGCAGTACTTC

v_call: TRBV7-9
clone_size: NA
d_call: NA
j_call: TRBJ2-1
cdr3_aa: CASSLAGYHEQFF
cdr3_nt: TGTGCCAGCAGCTTAGCCGGGTACCATGAGCAGTTCTTC

v_call: TRBV11-2
clone_size: NA
d_call: NA
j_call: TRBJ2-4
cdr3_aa: CASSLRRGPNNIQYF
cdr3_nt: TGTGCCAGCAGCTTACGACGGGGCCCGAACAACATTCAGTACTTC

v_call: TRBV30
clone_size: NA
d_call: NA
j_call: TRBJ2-1
cdr3_aa: CAWSVLHDWGYNEQFF
cdr3_nt: TGTGCCTGGAGTGTACTTCACGACTGGGGTTACAATGAGCAGTTCTTC

v_call: TRBV28
clone_size: NA
d_call: NA
j_call: TRBJ1-2
cdr3_aa: CASTAGGEYYGYTF
cdr3_nt: TGTGCCAGCACCGCGGGGGGGGAGTACTATGGCTACACCTTC

v_call: TRBV2
clone_size: NA
d_call: NA
j_call: TRBJ2-5
cdr3_aa: CASNPGQREETQYF
cdr3_nt: TGTGCCAGCAACCCGGGACAAAGAGAAGAGACCCAGTACTTC

v_call: TRBV6-1
clone_size: NA
d_call: TRBD1
j_call: TRBJ1-5
cdr3_aa: CASRGGQDGNQPQHF
cdr3_nt: TGTGCCAGCAGGGGGGGACAGGATGGCAATCAGCCCCAGCATTTT

v_call: TRBV6-1
clone_size: once
d_call: NA
j_call: TRBJ1-5
cdr3_aa: CASSERTGTYSNQPQHF
cdr3_nt: TGTGCCAGCAGTGAAAGAACAGGGACGTATAGCAATCAGCCCCAGCATTTT

v_call: TRBV29-1
clone_size: NA
d_call: NA
j_call: TRBJ2-7
cdr3_aa: CSVLEGSYEQYF
cdr3_nt: TGCAGCGTGCTAGAGGGCTCCTACGAGCAGTACTTC

v_call: TRBV7-2
clone_size: NA
d_call: NA
j_call: TRBJ2-1
cdr3_aa: CASSTPRGGGGSYNEQFF
cdr3_nt: TGTGCCAGCAGCACCCCCCGGGGAGGAGGGGGCTCCTACAATGAGCAGTTCTTC

v_call: TRBV5-1
clone_size: few
d_call: NA
j_call: TRBJ2-3
cdr3_aa: CAKDTQYF
cdr3_nt: TGCGCGAAAGATACGCAGTATTTT

v_call: TRBV11-2
clone_size: once
d_call: TRBD1
j_call: TRBJ2-5
cdr3_aa: CASSETGATRETQYF
cdr3_nt: TGTGCCAGCAGTGAGACAGGGGCCACGAGGGAGACCCAGTACTTC

v_call: TRBV4-2
clone_size: NA
d_call: TRBD2
j_call: TRBJ2-1
cdr3_aa: CASSQDASGSIYNEQFF
cdr3_nt: TGTGCCAGCAGCCAAGATGCTAGCGGGAGTATCTACAATGAGCAGTTCTTC

v_call: TRBV30
clone_size: NA
d_call: NA
j_call: TRBJ2-6
cdr3_aa: CAWNSRSGANVLTF
cdr3_nt: TGTGCCTGGAATAGTCGATCTGGGGCCAACGTCCTGACTTTC

v_call: TRBV5-1
clone_size: NA
d_call: TRBD2
j_call: TRBJ2-3
cdr3_aa: CASSLLLAGVTDTQYF
cdr3_nt: TGCGCCAGCAGCTTGTTACTAGCGGGAGTCACAGATACGCAGTATTTT

v_call: TRBV6-6
clone_size: NA
d_call: NA
j_call: TRBJ2-7
cdr3_aa: CASSYGFRYEQYF
cdr3_nt: TGTGCCAGCAGTTACGGATTTCGCTACGAGCAGTACTTC

v_call: TRBV6-1
clone_size: NA
d_call: NA
j_call: TRBJ1-3
cdr3_aa: CASTDWLPSGNTIYF
cdr3_nt: TGTGCCAGCACCGATTGGCTTCCATCAGGAAACACCATATATTTT

v_call: TRBV7-9
clone_size: NA
d_call: NA
j_call: TRBJ2-5
cdr3_aa: CASSLGPAGVAETQYF
cdr3_nt: TGTGCCAGCAGCTTAGGGCCAGCCGGAGTAGCAGAGACCCAGTACTTC

v_call: TRBV7-8
clone_size: NA
d_call: TRBD2
j_call: TRBJ2-1
cdr3_aa: CASSLGRTSGSYNEQFF
cdr3_nt: TGTGCCAGCAGCTTAGGTAGGACTAGCGGGTCTTACAATGAGCAGTTCTTC

v_call: TRBV7-2
clone_size: NA
d_call: NA
j_call: TRBJ2-7
cdr3_aa: CASSLVGLAYEQYF
cdr3_nt: TGTGCCAGCAGCTTAGTGGGGCTGGCCTACGAGCAGTACTTC

v_call: TRBV5-1
clone_size: NA
d_call: TRBD1
j_call: TRBJ2-7
cdr3_aa: CASSRDRGYEQYF
cdr3_nt: TGCGCCAGCAGCAGGGACAGGGGGTACGAGCAGTACTTC

v_call: TRBV7-6
clone_size: once
d_call: TRBD2
j_call: TRBJ2-2
cdr3_aa: CASSPGSGKNTGELFF
cdr3_nt: TGTGCCAGCAGCCCCGGCAGCGGGAAGAACACCGGGGAGCTGTTTTTT

v_call: TRBV30
clone_size: NA
d_call: NA
j_call: TRBJ1-4
cdr3_aa: CAWSVGQGNEKLFF
cdr3_nt: TGTGCCTGGAGTGTGGGGCAGGGTAATGAAAAACTGTTTTTT

v_call: TRBV21-1
clone_size: NA
d_call: NA
j_call: TRBJ2-7
cdr3_aa: CASSTPVRVDPYEQYF
cdr3_nt: TGTGCCAGCAGCACCCCGGTCAGGGTCGACCCCTACGAGCAGTACTTC

v_call: TRBV5-1
clone_size: NA
d_call: NA
j_call: TRBJ1-3
cdr3_aa: CASSEQGFSGNTIYF
cdr3_nt: TGCGCCAGCAGCGAACAGGGTTTTTCTGGAAACACCATATATTTT

v_call: TRBV6-5
clone_size: medium-sized
d_call: NA
j_call: TRBJ1-5
cdr3_aa: CASSGQQNQPQHF
cdr3_nt: TGTGCCAGCAGTGGGCAGCAAAATCAGCCCCAGCATTTT

v_call: TRBV2
clone_size: once
d_call: NA
j_call: TRBJ2-2
cdr3_aa: CASSARDVRTGELFF
cdr3_nt: TGTGCCAGCAGTGCTAGGGACGTTCGCACCGGGGAGCTGTTTTTT

v_call: TRBV29-1
clone_size: NA
d_call: NA
j_call: TRBJ1-4
cdr3_aa: CSVQTSGGRGEKLFF
cdr3_nt: TGCAGCGTTCAAACGTCCGGGGGGAGAGGTGAAAAACTGTTTTTT

v_call: TRBV2
clone_size: NA
d_call: NA
j_call: TRBJ2-7
cdr3_aa: CASWGETYEQYF
cdr3_nt: TGTGCCAGCTGGGGGGAAACCTACGAGCAGTACTTC

v_call: TRBV4-2
clone_size: NA
d_call: NA
j_call: TRBJ1-3
cdr3_aa: CASSQEDRSGNTIYF
cdr3_nt: TGTGCCAGCAGCCAAGAAGACAGGTCTGGAAACACCATATATTTT

v_call: TRBV7-9
clone_size: NA
d_call: NA
j_call: TRBJ2-5
cdr3_aa: CASSLVGRGAEETQYF
cdr3_nt: TGTGCCAGCAGCTTAGTGGGAAGGGGGGCGGAGGAGACCCAGTACTTC

v_call: TRBV7-8
clone_size: NA
d_call: TRBD2
j_call: TRBJ2-3
cdr3_aa: CASSFTSGYTDTQYF
cdr3_nt: TGTGCCAGCAGCTTTACTAGCGGATACACAGATACGCAGTATTTT

v_call: TRBV15
clone_size: NA
d_call: NA
j_call: TRBJ2-1
cdr3_aa: CATSLDWGSYNEQFF
cdr3_nt: TGTGCCACCAGTCTGGACTGGGGCTCCTACAATGAGCAGTTCTTC

v_call: TRBV6-1
clone_size: NA
d_call: NA
j_call: TRBJ2-7
cdr3_aa: CASSEFRGAHRSYEQYF
cdr3_nt: TGTGCCAGCAGTGAATTCCGGGGGGCACACCGCTCCTACGAGCAGTACTTC

v_call: TRBV2
clone_size: once
d_call: NA
j_call: TRBJ1-2
cdr3_aa: CASSEQGNYGYTF
cdr3_nt: TGTGCCAGCAGTGAGCAAGGGAACTATGGCTACACCTTC

v_call: TRBV28
clone_size: NA
d_call: NA
j_call: TRBJ2-3
cdr3_aa: CASSRETNTQYF
cdr3_nt: TGTGCCAGCAGTCGGGAAACAAATACGCAGTATTTT

v_call: TRBV5-1
clone_size: large
d_call: TRBD2
j_call: TRBJ2-7
cdr3_aa: CASSLGLAGDHEQYF
cdr3_nt: TGCGCCAGCAGCCTCGGACTAGCGGGAGACCACGAGCAGTACTTC

v_call: TRBV27
clone_size: NA
d_call: TRBD2
j_call: TRBJ2-1
cdr3_aa: CASSLGGSSLDEQFF
cdr3_nt: TGTGCCAGCAGTTTAGGCGGGAGTTCCTTGGATGAGCAGTTCTTC

v_call: TRBV7-9
clone_size: NA
d_call: TRBD2
j_call: TRBJ2-3
cdr3_aa: CASSSGLAGISTDTQYF
cdr3_nt: TGTGCCAGCAGCTCCGGACTAGCGGGGATTAGCACAGATACGCAGTATTTT

v_call: TRBV18
clone_size: NA
d_call: NA
j_call: TRBJ1-2
cdr3_aa: CASSPQRDNYGYTF
cdr3_nt: TGTGCCAGCTCACCACAACGGGACAACTATGGCTACACCTTC

v_call: TRBV18
clone_size: NA
d_call: NA
j_call: TRBJ1-1
cdr3_aa: CASSPRNGPMNTEAFF
cdr3_nt: TGTGCCAGCTCACCTAGGAACGGACCAATGAACACTGAAGCTTTCTTT

v_call: TRBV4-3
clone_size: NA
d_call: TRBD1
j_call: TRBJ1-1
cdr3_aa: CASSQDSPPGGRDTEAFF
cdr3_nt: TGCGCCAGCAGCCAAGATAGTCCTCCAGGGGGCAGGGACACTGAAGCTTTCTTT

v_call: TRBV7-9
clone_size: NA
d_call: TRBD1
j_call: TRBJ2-1
cdr3_aa: CASHRGDEQFF
cdr3_nt: TGTGCCAGTCACAGGGGCGATGAGCAGTTCTTC

v_call: TRBV9
clone_size: NA
d_call: TRBD1
j_call: TRBJ2-5
cdr3_aa: CASSVGDRGPETQYF
cdr3_nt: TGTGCCAGCAGCGTAGGGGACAGGGGGCCAGAGACCCAGTACTTC

v_call: TRBV28
clone_size: NA
d_call: TRBD2
j_call: TRBJ2-7
cdr3_aa: CASRHTSGSPKEQYF
cdr3_nt: TGTGCCAGCAGGCATACTAGCGGCTCCCCTAAAGAGCAGTACTTC

v_call: TRBV4-2
clone_size: NA
d_call: NA
j_call: TRBJ2-5
cdr3_aa: CASSRKDYRETQYF
cdr3_nt: TGTGCCAGCAGCCGGAAGGACTACAGGGAGACCCAGTACTTC

v_call: TRBV4-2
clone_size: NA
d_call: NA
j_call: TRBJ2-7
cdr3_aa: CASSRDAPGEQYF
cdr3_nt: TGTGCCAGCAGCCGAGATGCCCCTGGCGAGCAGTACTTC

v_call: TRBV15
clone_size: NA
d_call: NA
j_call: TRBJ2-1
cdr3_aa: CATRGQGVEQFF
cdr3_nt: TGTGCCACCAGGGGTCAGGGAGTTGAGCAGTTCTTC

v_call: TRBV30
clone_size: NA
d_call: TRBD1
j_call: TRBJ2-7
cdr3_aa: CAWSTGGSSYEQYF
cdr3_nt: TGTGCCTGGAGCACAGGGGGAAGCTCCTACGAGCAGTACTTC

v_call: TRBV4-3
clone_size: NA
d_call: NA
j_call: TRBJ2-2
cdr3_aa: CASSQGRGGGELFF
cdr3_nt: TGCGCCAGCAGCCAGGGGAGAGGGGGCGGGGAGCTGTTTTTT

v_call: TRBV5-5
clone_size: NA
d_call: NA
j_call: TRBJ2-1
cdr3_aa: CASTPGGPGGFF
cdr3_nt: TGTGCCAGCACCCCAGGGGGGCCCGGGGGGTTCTTC

v_call: TRBV4-3
clone_size: once
d_call: TRBD2
j_call: TRBJ2-7
cdr3_aa: CASSVLAGPYEQYF
cdr3_nt: TGCGCCAGCAGCGTACTAGCGGGGCCCTACGAGCAGTACTTC

v_call: TRBV2
clone_size: NA
d_call: TRBD1
j_call: TRBJ1-1
cdr3_aa: CASIEGAGTEAFF
cdr3_nt: TGTGCCAGCATAGAGGGGGCAGGGACTGAAGCTTTCTTT

v_call: TRBV28
clone_size: NA
d_call: TRBD2
j_call: TRBJ2-5
cdr3_aa: CASSPISGNKETQYF
cdr3_nt: TGTGCCAGCAGTCCGATTAGCGGGAATAAGGAGACCCAGTACTTC

v_call: TRBV27
clone_size: NA
d_call: NA
j_call: TRBJ1-5
cdr3_aa: CASSLGTSNQPQHF
cdr3_nt: TGTGCCAGCAGTTTAGGGACTAGCAATCAGCCCCAGCATTTT